This is a list of T cell receptor beta chains from one sample in a study of blood T cell repertoires in COVID-19. Generated by immunoSEQ multiplex PCR, the TCRdb table keeps only in-frame clones and is missing some. This sample has 300,000 to 400,000 clones, with roughly nine tenths found just once. The sample was PBMCs or T cells enriched from blood (not recorded which). The receptors shown here come from a man aged 55 to 70 who had recovered from COVID-19. Each CDR3 is given with its conserved first and last residue. A D gene is named only where the DNA matches it firmly. Not all rows give a size; the values are once, few, many and, for expanded clones, a class.

j_call clone_size d_call cdr3_length v_call cdr3_aa cdr3_nt
TRBJ1-3 NA NA 14 TRBV11-2 CASSPFSSGNTIYF TGTGCCAGCAGCCCTTTTAGCTCTGGAAACACCATATATTTT
TRBJ1-2 NA NA 16 TRBV6-5 CASSYSGGRLSGGYTF TGTGCCAGCAGTTACTCAGGGGGACGGCTGTCCGGTGGCTACACCTTC
TRBJ2-1 NA NA 11 TRBV28 CASTPGNEQFF TGTGCCAGCACTCCCGGGAATGAGCAGTTCTTC
TRBJ1-6 NA NA 15 TRBV7-6 CASSFSTGFNSPLHF TGTGCCAGCAGCTTTTCTACAGGGTTTAATTCACCCCTCCACTTT
TRBJ2-1 NA TRBD1 16 TRBV5-4 CASSSGQGAAYNEQFF TGTGCCAGCAGCAGTGGACAGGGGGCGGCCTACAATGAGCAGTTCTTC
TRBJ2-1 NA TRBD2 16 TRBV7-2 CASSLVSSGSRNEQFF TGTGCCAGCAGCTTAGTCTCTAGCGGGAGTAGGAATGAGCAGTTCTTC
TRBJ2-5 NA TRBD2 13 TRBV7-3 CASSLALAETQYF TGTGCCAGCAGCTTGGCACTAGCGGAGACCCAGTACTTC
TRBJ1-4 NA TRBD1 15 TRBV18 CASSPRTGANEKLFF TGTGCCAGCTCACCCAGGACAGGAGCGAATGAAAAACTGTTTTTT
TRBJ2-5 NA NA 17 TRBV9 CASSVGTAGGPSETQYF TGTGCCAGCAGCGTAGGGACCGCCGGGGGGCCGAGTGAGACCCAGTACTTC
TRBJ2-1 NA NA 12 TRBV7-3 CASSQRNNEQFF TGTGCCAGCAGCCAGCGGAACAATGAGCAGTTCTTC
TRBJ2-2 NA NA 15 TRBV19 CASSIPPPGTGELFF TGTGCCAGTAGTATCCCGCCACCGGGCACCGGGGAGCTGTTTTTT
TRBJ1-5 NA TRBD1 14 TRBV6-5 CASSKDRVGTTQHF TGTGCCAGCAGCAAGGACAGGGTCGGAACGACCCAGCATTTT
TRBJ2-7 once NA 15 TRBV3-1/TRBV3-2 CASSQESVGIYEQYF TGTGCCAGCAGCCAAGAATCGGTCGGGATCTACGAGCAGTACTTC
TRBJ2-5 few TRBD1 14 TRBV5-4 CASSEQGARETQYF TGTGCCAGCAGCGAACAGGGGGCTAGGGAGACCCAGTACTTC
TRBJ2-7 NA TRBD1 14 TRBV28 CASSLDRGGYEQYF TGTGCCAGCAGTTTAGACAGGGGGGGGTACGAGCAGTACTTC
TRBJ1-4 NA NA 13 TRBV7-9 CASSLIRAGELFF TGTGCCAGCAGCTTAATCCGGGCCGGGGAACTGTTTTTT
TRBJ1-5 NA TRBD1 14 TRBV27 CASSDRAPNQPQHF TGTGCCAGCAGTGACAGGGCTCCTAATCAGCCCCAGCATTTT
TRBJ1-5 NA NA 13 TRBV28 CASRINFNQPQHF TGTGCCAGTCGAATAAACTTCAATCAGCCCCAGCATTTT
TRBJ2-4 NA NA 11 TRBV20-1 CSAPLQNIQYF TGCAGTGCTCCGCTGCAGAACATTCAGTACTTC
TRBJ1-5 NA NA 15 TRBV6-2/TRBV6-3 CASSSTVGAWQPQHF TGTGCCAGCAGTTCAACAGTAGGGGCTTGGCAGCCCCAGCATTTT
TRBJ2-1 once TRBD1 15 TRBV19 CASSIGQGPQYEQFF TGTGCCAGTAGTATCGGACAGGGCCCCCAATATGAGCAGTTCTTC
TRBJ1-2 NA NA 12 TRBV6-5 CATSRGTYGYTF TGTGCCACATCCAGGGGAACCTATGGCTACACCTTC
TRBJ2-3 NA NA 16 TRBV18 CASSPQRRTSTDTQYF TGTGCCAGCTCACCACAGAGGCGGACTAGCACAGATACGCAGTATTTT
TRBJ1-2 NA TRBD1 14 TRBV7-2 CASSSQGALDGYTF TGTGCCAGCAGCTCGCAGGGGGCTTTAGATGGCTACACCTTC
TRBJ2-7 NA TRBD2 15 TRBV5-5 CASSSNSGSSYEQYF TGTGCCAGCAGCAGTAATAGCGGGAGCTCCTACGAGCAGTACTTC
TRBJ1-5 NA NA 15 TRBV27 CASSNRPGDNQPQHF TGTGCCAGCAGTAACCGCCCAGGGGACAATCAGCCCCAGCATTTT
TRBJ2-1 NA NA 12 TRBV7-9 CASSSRDNEQFF TGTGCCAGCAGCTCCAGGGATAATGAGCAGTTCTTC
TRBJ2-7 once TRBD1 14 TRBV2 CASSPQGAEGEQYF TGTGCCAGCAGTCCACAGGGGGCCGAGGGCGAGCAGTACTTC
TRBJ1-1 NA NA 13 TRBV5-1 CASSPVLPAEAFF TGCGCCAGCAGCCCCGTACTACCCGCTGAAGCTTTCTTT
TRBJ2-7 NA TRBD2 15 TRBV6-5 CASSPGLAETYEQYF TGTGCCAGCAGTCCGGGACTAGCGGAAACCTACGAGCAGTACTTC
TRBJ1-4 NA NA 10 TRBV20-1 CSALNEKLFF TGCAGTGCCCTCAATGAAAAACTGTTTTTT
TRBJ2-7 NA TRBD2 16 TRBV9 CASSVDPGTGGYEQYF TGTGCCAGCAGCGTAGACCCCGGGACCGGGGGGTACGAGCAGTACTTC
TRBJ1-1 once TRBD1 17 TRBV18 CASSPYSPQGAETEAFF TGTGCCAGCTCACCATACTCCCCCCAGGGGGCCGAAACTGAAGCTTTCTTT
TRBJ2-7 NA NA 15 TRBV24-1 CATSDPRDTTYEQYF TGTGCCACCAGTGACCCCCGGGACACGACCTACGAGCAGTACTTC
TRBJ2-5 NA NA 14 TRBV28 CASSLFEDPGQQYF TGTGCCAGCAGTTTATTTGAAGATCCGGGACAACAGTACTTC
TRBJ1-1 NA NA 15 TRBV28 CATNPGGHTNTEAFF TGTGCCACCAATCCGGGGGGACATACGAACACTGAAGCTTTCTTT
TRBJ2-7 many NA 16 TRBV21-1 CASSRPGLAGSYEQYF TGTGCCAGCAGCAGACCGGGACTAGCGGGAAGTTACGAGCAGTACTTC
TRBJ1-2 NA NA 13 TRBV5-1 CASSDQGWGGYTF TGCGCCAGCAGCGATCAGGGTTGGGGTGGCTACACCTTC
TRBJ1-5 NA NA 12 TRBV28 CASSPGNQPQHF TGTGCCAGCAGTCCAGGGAATCAGCCCCAGCATTTT
TRBJ1-1 NA TRBD1 14 TRBV7-9 CASSDQGANTEAFF TGTGCCAGCAGCGACCAGGGGGCGAACACTGAAGCTTTCTTT
TRBJ2-4 NA NA 15 TRBV3-1/TRBV3-2 CASSQDGQRGNIQYF TGTGCCAGCAGCCAAGACGGACAGAGGGGGAACATTCAGTACTTC
TRBJ1-1 NA NA 15 TRBV5-1 CASSLVPGMNTEAFF TGCGCCAGCAGCTTGGTGCCGGGTATGAACACTGAAGCTTTCTTT
TRBJ2-1 NA TRBD1 15 TRBV28 CASSLLPTGGNEQFF TGTGCCAGCAGTTTACTCCCGACAGGGGGCAATGAGCAGTTCTTC
TRBJ1-2 NA NA 12 TRBV2 CASSLDSYGYTF TGTGCCAGCAGTTTGGACAGCTATGGCTACACCTTC
TRBJ2-5 once TRBD1 16 TRBV6-6 CASSSTGDLQRETQYF TGTGCCAGCAGTTCGACAGGGGACCTCCAGCGGGAGACCCAGTACTTC
TRBJ2-7 NA TRBD2 14 TRBV2 CASIAGGPSGEQYF TGTGCCAGCATAGCGGGAGGGCCCAGTGGCGAGCAGTACTTC
TRBJ2-3 NA NA 15 TRBV7-2 CASSLVGARGDTQYF TGTGCCAGCAGCTTAGTTGGGGCGCGGGGAGATACGCAGTATTTT
TRBJ2-3 few TRBD2 14 TRBV5-4 CASSLGLAGGGEYF TGTGCCAGCAGCCTCGGACTAGCGGGAGGGGGGGAGTATTTT
TRBJ1-1 NA TRBD1 16 TRBV5-4 CASSPITGTVNTEAFF TGTGCCAGCAGCCCTATCACCGGGACAGTCAACACTGAAGCTTTCTTT
TRBJ1-2 NA TRBD1 16 TRBV28 CASSPFGDRANYGYTF TGTGCCAGCAGTCCCTTTGGGGACAGAGCTAACTATGGCTACACCTTC
TRBJ2-1 NA NA 15 TRBV12-5 CASGNRASSYNEQFF TGTGCTAGTGGGAACAGGGCCAGCTCCTACAATGAGCAGTTCTTC
TRBJ1-1 once TRBD1 13 TRBV10-3 CATAQGQNTEAFF TGTGCCACCGCACAGGGGCAGAACACTGAAGCTTTCTTT
TRBJ2-7 NA NA 14 TRBV7-9 CASSLGGQVYEQYF TGTGCCAGCAGCCTCGGGGGGCAAGTCTACGAGCAGTACTTC
TRBJ1-1 NA NA 14 TRBV28 CASSLPQVWTEAFF TGTGCCAGCAGTTTACCTCAGGTATGGACTGAAGCTTTCTTT
TRBJ2-2 once TRBD2 16 TRBV7-2 CASSLGLAGNTGELFF TGTGCCAGCAGCTTAGGACTAGCGGGCAACACCGGGGAGCTGTTTTTT